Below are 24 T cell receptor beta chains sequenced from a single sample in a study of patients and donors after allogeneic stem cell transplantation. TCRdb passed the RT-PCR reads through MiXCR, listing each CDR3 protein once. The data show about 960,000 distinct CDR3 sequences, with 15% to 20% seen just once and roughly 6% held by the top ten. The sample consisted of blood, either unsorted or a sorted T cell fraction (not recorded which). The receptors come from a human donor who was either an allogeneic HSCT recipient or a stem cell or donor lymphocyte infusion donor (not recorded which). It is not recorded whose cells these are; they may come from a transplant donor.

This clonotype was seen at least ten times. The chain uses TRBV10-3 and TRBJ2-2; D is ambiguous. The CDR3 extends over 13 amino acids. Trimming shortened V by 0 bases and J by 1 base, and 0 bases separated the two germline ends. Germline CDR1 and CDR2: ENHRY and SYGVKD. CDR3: CAISESNTGELFF. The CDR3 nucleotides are TGTGCCATCAGTGAGTCGAACACCGGGGAGCTGTTTTTT.

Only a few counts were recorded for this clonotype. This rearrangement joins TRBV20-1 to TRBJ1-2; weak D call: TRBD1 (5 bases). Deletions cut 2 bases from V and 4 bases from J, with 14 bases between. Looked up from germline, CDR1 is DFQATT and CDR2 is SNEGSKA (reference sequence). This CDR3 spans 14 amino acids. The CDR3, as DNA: TGCAGTGCTAGAACGTACAAGGGACTCTATGGCTACACCTTC. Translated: CSARTYKGLYGYTF.

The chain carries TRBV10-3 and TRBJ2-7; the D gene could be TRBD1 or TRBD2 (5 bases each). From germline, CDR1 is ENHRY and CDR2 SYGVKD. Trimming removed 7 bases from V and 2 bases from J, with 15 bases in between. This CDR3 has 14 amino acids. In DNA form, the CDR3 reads TGTGCCATCAAGGTGGGACCCGCAGCCTACGAGCAGTACTTC. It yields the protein CAIKVGPAAYEQYF.

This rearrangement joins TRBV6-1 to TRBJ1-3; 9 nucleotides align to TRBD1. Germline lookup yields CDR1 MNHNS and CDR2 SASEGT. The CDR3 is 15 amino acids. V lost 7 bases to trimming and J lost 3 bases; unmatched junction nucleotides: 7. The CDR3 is CASIKQGARGNTIYF. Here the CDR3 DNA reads TGTGCCAGCATAAAACAGGGGGCCCGTGGAAACACCATATATTTT.

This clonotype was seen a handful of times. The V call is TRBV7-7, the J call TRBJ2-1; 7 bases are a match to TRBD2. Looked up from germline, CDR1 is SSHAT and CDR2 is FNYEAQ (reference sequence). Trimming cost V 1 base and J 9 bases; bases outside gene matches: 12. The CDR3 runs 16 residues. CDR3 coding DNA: TGTGCCAGCAGCTTAGTTGTGGGAGGGCGTGGAAGTGAGCAGTTCTTC. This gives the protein CASSLVVGGRGSEQFF.

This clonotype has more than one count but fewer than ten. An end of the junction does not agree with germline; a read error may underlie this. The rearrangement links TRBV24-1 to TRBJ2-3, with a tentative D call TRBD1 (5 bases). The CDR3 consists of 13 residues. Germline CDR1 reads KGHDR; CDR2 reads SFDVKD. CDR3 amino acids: CATSLDSTYTQYF. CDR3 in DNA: TGTGCCACCAGCCTAGACAGCACATATACGCAGTATTTT.

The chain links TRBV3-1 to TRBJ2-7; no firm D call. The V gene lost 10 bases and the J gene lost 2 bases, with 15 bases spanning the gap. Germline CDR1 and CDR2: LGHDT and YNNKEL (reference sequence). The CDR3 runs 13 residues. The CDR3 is CATLARNAYEQYF. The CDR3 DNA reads TGTGCCACCCTCGCCAGGAATGCCTACGAGCAGTACTTC.

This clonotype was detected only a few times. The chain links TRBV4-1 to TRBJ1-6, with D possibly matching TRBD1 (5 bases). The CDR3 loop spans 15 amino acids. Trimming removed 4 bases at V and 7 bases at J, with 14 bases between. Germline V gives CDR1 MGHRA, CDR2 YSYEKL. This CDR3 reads CASSPGLAMNSPLHF. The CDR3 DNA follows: TGCGCCAGCAGCCCGGGGCTGGCTATGAATTCACCCCTCCACTTT.

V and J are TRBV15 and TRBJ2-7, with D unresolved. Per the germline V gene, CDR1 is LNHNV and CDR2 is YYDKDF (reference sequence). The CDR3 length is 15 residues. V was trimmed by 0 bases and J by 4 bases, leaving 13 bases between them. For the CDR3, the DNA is TGTGCCACCAGCAGAGATGCGGCCATCCCTTACGAGCAGTACTTC. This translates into CATSRDAAIPYEQYF.

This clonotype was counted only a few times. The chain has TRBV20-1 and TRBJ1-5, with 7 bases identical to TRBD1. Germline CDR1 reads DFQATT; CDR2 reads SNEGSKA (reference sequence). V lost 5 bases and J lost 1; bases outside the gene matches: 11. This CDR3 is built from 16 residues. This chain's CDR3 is CSAPSGGRLSNQPQHF. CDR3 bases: TGCAGTGCTCCCTCAGGGGGGCGGTTAAGCAATCAGCCCCAGCATTTT.

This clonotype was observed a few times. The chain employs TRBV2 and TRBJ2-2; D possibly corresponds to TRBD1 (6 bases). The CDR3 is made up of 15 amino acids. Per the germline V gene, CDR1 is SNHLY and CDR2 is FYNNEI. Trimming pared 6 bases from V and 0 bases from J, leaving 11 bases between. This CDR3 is CASRGWGPNTGELFF. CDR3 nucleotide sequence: TGTGCCAGCAGGGGTTGGGGGCCGAACACCGGGGAGCTGTTTTTT.

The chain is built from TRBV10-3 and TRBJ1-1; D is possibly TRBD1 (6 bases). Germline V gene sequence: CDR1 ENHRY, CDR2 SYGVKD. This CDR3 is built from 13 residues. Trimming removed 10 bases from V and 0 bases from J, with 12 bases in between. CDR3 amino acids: CATTDSLNTEAFF. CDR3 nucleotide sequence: TGTGCCACCACGGACAGTCTGAACACTGAAGCTTTCTTT.

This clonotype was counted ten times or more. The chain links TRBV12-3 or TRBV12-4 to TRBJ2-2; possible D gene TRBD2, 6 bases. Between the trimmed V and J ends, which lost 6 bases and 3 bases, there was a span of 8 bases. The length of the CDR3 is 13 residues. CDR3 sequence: CASRPGDTGELFF. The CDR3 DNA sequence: TGTGCCAGCAGGCCGGGGGACACCGGGGAGCTGTTTTTT.

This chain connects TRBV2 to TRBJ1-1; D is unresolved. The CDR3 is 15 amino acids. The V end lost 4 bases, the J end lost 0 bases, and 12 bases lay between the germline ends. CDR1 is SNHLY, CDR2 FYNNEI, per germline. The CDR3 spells CASSGAGRMNTEAFF. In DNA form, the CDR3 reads TGTGCCAGCAGTGGAGCTGGACGGATGAACACTGAAGCTTTCTTT.

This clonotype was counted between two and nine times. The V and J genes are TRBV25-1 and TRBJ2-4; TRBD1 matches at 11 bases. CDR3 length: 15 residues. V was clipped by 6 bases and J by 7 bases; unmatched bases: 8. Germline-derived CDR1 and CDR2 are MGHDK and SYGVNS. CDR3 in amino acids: CASSTMGTGGNIQYF. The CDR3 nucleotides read TGTGCCAGCAGCACCATGGGGACAGGGGGGAACATTCAGTACTTC. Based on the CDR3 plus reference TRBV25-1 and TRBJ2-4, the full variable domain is EADIYQTPRYLVIGTGKKITLECSQTMGHDKMYWYQQDPGMELHLIHYSYGVNSTEKGDLSSESTVSRIRTEHFPLTLESARPSHTSQYLCASSTMGTGGNIQYFGAGTRLSVL.

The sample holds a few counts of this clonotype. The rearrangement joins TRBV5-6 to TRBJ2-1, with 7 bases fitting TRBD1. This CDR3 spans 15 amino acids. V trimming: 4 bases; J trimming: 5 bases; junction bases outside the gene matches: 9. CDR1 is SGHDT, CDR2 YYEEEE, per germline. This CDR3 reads CASSLTTGSHNEQFF. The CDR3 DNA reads TGTGCCAGCAGCCTCACGACAGGGTCCCACAATGAGCAGTTCTTC.

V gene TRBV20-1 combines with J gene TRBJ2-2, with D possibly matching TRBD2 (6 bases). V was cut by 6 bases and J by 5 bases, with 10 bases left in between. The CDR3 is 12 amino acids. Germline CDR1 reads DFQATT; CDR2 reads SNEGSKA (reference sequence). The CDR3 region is CSAPRETGELFF. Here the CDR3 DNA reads TGCAGTGCACCGCGGGAAACCGGGGAGCTGTTTTTT.

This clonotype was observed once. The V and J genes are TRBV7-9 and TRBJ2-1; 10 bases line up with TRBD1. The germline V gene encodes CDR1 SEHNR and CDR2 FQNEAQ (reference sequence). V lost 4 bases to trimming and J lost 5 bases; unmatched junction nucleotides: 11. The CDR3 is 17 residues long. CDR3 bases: TGTGCCAGCAGCTCCCATCCAACCGGGACAGGGGACAATGAGCAGTTCTTC. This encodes CASSSHPTGTGDNEQFF.

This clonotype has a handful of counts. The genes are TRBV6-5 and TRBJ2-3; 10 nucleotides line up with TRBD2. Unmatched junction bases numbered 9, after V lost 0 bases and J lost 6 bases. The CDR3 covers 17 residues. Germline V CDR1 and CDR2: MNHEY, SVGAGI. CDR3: CASSYSLLAGPGDTQYF. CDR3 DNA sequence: TGTGCCAGCAGTTACTCTTTACTAGCGGGGCCTGGTGATACGCAGTATTTT.

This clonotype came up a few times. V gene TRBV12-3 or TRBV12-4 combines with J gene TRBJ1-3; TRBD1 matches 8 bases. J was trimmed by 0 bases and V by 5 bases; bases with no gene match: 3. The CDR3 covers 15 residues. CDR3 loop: CASSATGASGNTIYF. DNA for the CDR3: TGTGCCAGCAGTGCGACAGGGGCCTCTGGAAACACCATATATTTT.

The CDR3 protein is CATSRGGTDSSYEQYF. CDR3 sequence (DNA): TGTGCCACCAGCAGAGGCGGGACTGATAGCTCCTACGAGCAGTACTTC. V and J are TRBV15 and TRBJ2-7, with D perhaps TRBD2 (6 bases). V lost 1 base to trimming and J lost 0 bases, with 13 bases between them. Germline loops: CDR1 LNHNV, CDR2 YYDKDF (reference sequence). CDR3 length: 16 residues.

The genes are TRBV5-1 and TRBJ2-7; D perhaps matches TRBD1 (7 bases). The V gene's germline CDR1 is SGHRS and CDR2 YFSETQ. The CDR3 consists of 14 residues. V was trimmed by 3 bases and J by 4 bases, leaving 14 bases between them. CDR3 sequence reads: CASSWGDRQYEQYF. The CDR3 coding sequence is TGCGCCAGCAGCTGGGGGGACAGACAATACGAGCAGTACTTC. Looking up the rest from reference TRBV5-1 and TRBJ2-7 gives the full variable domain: KAGVTQTPRYLIKTRGQQVTLSCSPISGHRSVSWYQQTPGQGLQFLFEYFSETQRNKGNFPGRFSGRQFSNSRSEMNVSTLELGDSALYLCASSWGDRQYEQYFGPGTRLTVT.

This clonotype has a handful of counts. The chain's CDR3 is CASSPLAQGFSYNEQFF. For the CDR3, the DNA is TGTGCCAGCTCCCCCCTCGCCCAAGGCTTCTCCTACAATGAGCAGTTCTTC. The chain has TRBV12-3 or TRBV12-4 and TRBJ2-1, with D unresolved. CDR3 size: 17 residues. V shed 8 bases and J shed 0 bases, with 20 bases lying between them.

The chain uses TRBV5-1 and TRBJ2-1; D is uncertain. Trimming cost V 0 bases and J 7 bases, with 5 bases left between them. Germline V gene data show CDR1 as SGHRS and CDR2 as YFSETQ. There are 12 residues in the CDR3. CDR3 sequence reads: CASSLERNEQFF. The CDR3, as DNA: TGCGCCAGCAGCTTGGAGAGGAATGAGCAGTTCTTC. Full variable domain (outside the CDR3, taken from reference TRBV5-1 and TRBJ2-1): KAGVTQTPRYLIKTRGQQVTLSCSPISGHRSVSWYQQTPGQGLQFLFEYFSETQRNKGNFPGRFSGRQFSNSRSEMNVSTLELGDSALYLCASSLERNEQFFGPGTRLTVL.